The entry that follows covers one T cell receptor beta chain sequence. Its antigen target is currently unknown. From each donor, an approximately 2.5 ml peripheral blood sample was collected into PAXgene tubes and kept at -80 degrees C. Without T cell sorting, total RNA was isolated from whole blood using the PAXgene blood miRNA kit on an automated QIAcube. Deep TCRalpha and TCRbeta repertoire profiling with unique molecular barcoding was performed on peripheral blood of monozygotic twin pairs concordant or discordant for inflammatory bowel disease. Smoking habits were recorded for all twin pairs, and individuals were classified as current, former or never smokers. This entry is derived from a study of monozygotic twins with inflammatory bowel disease (dated by TCRdb to the late 2010s). For context, the study as a whole: A total of some 30 monozygotic twin pairs were included in the full study, comprising nine German pairs (four IBD-concordant, five IBD-discordant) and 19 IBD-discordant Danish pairs. The search for disease-associated traits relied mainly on comparing, within discordant pairs, IBD patients with their genetically identical healthy co-twins. Each individual had, on average, about 151 000 unique TCRalpha sequences and 181 000 unique TCRbeta sequences available for analysis.

What the research found in general, with its limitations: Concordant and discordant twins showed no difference in repertoire similarity, possibly because of limited statistical power. The analysis was unable to tell different T cell subtypes apart. Because patients received different immunosuppressive treatments, the repertoires may have picked up extra background noise and variability between individuals. The results gave no support for a single strong signal or clonotype linked to IBD. Measured by the inverse Simpson index, TCRbeta repertoire diversity was lower in IBD patients than in their healthy co-twins. Fewer clonotypes were shared with other individuals by IBD patients than by healthy twins, most markedly in patients showing signs of disease activity.

Per the germline V gene, SGHTA is the CDR1 and FQGNSA is the CDR2. Measured from the cysteine to the phenylalanine, the CDR3 is 13 residues long. No DNA is given. Library construction relied on 5' RACE. The input for every TCR library was 3,500 to 4,000 ng of total RNA. For each sample, cDNA synthesis was carried out in eight separate reactions using SMARTScribe reverse transcriptase. During cDNA synthesis, template switching introduced unique molecular identifiers that contained a 6-nucleotide sample barcode. Amplification of TCRalpha and TCRbeta cDNA involved two nested PCRs of 16 and 9 cycles, and each PCR was followed by bead purification. Before amplification, the cDNA was treated with uracil DNA-glycosylase and purified using the QIAquick PCR purification kit. The second PCR was the step at which Illumina TruSeq-compatible adapters and sample-specific barcodes were added. Library quality and concentration were assessed using TapeStation and Qubit, and roughly 5 ng of each library was pooled. Pooled libraries were sequenced on an Illumina HiSeq2500 single-index Rapid Run with 2 x 100 bp reads and custom sequencing primers. Per the source publication's procedure: PCR and sequencing errors were corrected by UMI-based consensus assembly using MiGEC version 1.2.6. MiXCR version 2.1.1 handled V(D)J alignment, clonotype assembly and CDR3 extraction. Gene usage, clonotype sharing and MAIT/NKT TCR abundance were normalised by analysing the top 1000, 10 000 and 20 000 clonotypes per sample. After downsampling to 27 000 UMIs, diversity was calculated as the inverse Simpson index using the vegan R package. Paired Mann-Whitney U tests were applied to discordant twin pairs, and Benjamini-Hochberg correction was used for multiple testing. TCRdb reprocessed the reads and provides one entry for every CDR3 protein sequence; no DNA is given. In this record, the V and J calls reflect TCRdb's handling and not the investigators' own analysis. The table held for this sample gives approximately 160,000 distinct CDR3 sequences. The top ten constitute approximately 2.5% of the sample.

Sequenced sample: blood. The clonotype comes from a human donor with ulcerative colitis or Crohn's disease, or a healthy co-twin of an affected twin (not recorded which). The sequence links TRBV7-2 to TRBJ2-1; TCRdb names TRBD2, which stays unverified in the absence of DNA. For the CDR3, the sequence is CASSQTSRPVEFF.